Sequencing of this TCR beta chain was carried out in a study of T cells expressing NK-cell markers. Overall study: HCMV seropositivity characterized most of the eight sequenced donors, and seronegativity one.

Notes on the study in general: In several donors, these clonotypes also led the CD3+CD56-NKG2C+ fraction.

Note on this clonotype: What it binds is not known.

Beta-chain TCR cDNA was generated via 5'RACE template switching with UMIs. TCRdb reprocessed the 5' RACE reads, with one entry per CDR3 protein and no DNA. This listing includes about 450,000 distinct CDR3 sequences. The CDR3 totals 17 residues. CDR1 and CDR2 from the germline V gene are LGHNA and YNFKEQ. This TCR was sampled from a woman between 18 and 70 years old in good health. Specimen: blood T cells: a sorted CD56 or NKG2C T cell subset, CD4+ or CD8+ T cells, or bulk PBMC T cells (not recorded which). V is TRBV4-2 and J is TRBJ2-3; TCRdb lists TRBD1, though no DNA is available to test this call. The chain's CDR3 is CASSQELAVFSTDTQYF.